One and the same sample provided the 4 T cell receptor beta chains below, sequenced in a study of blood T cell repertoires in COVID-19. Using immunoSEQ multiplex PCR, the repertoire was profiled, and TCRdb retains in-frame clones only, with some absent. The table lists about 160,000 clones, 75% to 85% of them singletons, with 3% to 3.5% in the top ten. Sequenced material: PBMCs or T cells enriched from blood (not recorded which). These TCRs come from an older woman who had recovered from COVID-19.

This clone was counted only a few times. The V gene is TRBV13, the J gene TRBJ2-1, with D maybe TRBD1 (6 bases). The CDR3 has 14 amino acids. Trimming removed 10 bases from V and 0 bases from J, with 13 bases in between. Germline CDR1 and CDR2: PRHDT and FYEKMQ (reference sequence). This chain's CDR3 is CATTTRGSYNEQFF. In DNA form, the CDR3 reads TGTGCCACTACTACCAGGGGCTCCTACAATGAGCAGTTCTTC.

This clone came up a few times. The chain has TRBV24-1 and TRBJ2-5, with TRBD1 matching over 8 bases. The CDR3 loop spans 14 amino acids. Trimming at V came to 1 base and at J to 5 bases, leaving 2 bases not matched to a gene. Germline V gene data show CDR1 as KGHDR and CDR2 as SFDVKD. The CDR3 region is CATSDFSGGETQYF. The CDR3 nucleotides are TGTGCCACCAGTGATTTTTCAGGGGGCGAGACCCAGTACTTC.

Regarding this clone: An end of the junction does not agree with germline; a read error may underlie this. The J gene is TRBJ2-3, the V gene TRBV27, with TRBD2 matching over 9 bases. This CDR3 region has 14 residues. Germline V CDR1 and CDR2: MNHEY, SMNVEV (reference sequence). In DNA, the CDR3 is TGTGCCAGCCGTTTAGCGGGGGTCTCAGATACGCAGTATTTT. This gives the protein CASRLAGVSDTQYF.

The V call is TRBV11-3, the J call TRBJ2-3; D remains ambiguous. The CDR3 runs 13 residues. The germline V gene encodes CDR1 SGHNT and CDR2 YENEEA. V lost 4 bases, J lost 4 bases, and 9 bases lay in between. CDR3 bases: TGTGCCAGCAGCTCCTCCCCCCCAGATACGCAGTATTTT. It is translated as CASSSSPPDTQYF.